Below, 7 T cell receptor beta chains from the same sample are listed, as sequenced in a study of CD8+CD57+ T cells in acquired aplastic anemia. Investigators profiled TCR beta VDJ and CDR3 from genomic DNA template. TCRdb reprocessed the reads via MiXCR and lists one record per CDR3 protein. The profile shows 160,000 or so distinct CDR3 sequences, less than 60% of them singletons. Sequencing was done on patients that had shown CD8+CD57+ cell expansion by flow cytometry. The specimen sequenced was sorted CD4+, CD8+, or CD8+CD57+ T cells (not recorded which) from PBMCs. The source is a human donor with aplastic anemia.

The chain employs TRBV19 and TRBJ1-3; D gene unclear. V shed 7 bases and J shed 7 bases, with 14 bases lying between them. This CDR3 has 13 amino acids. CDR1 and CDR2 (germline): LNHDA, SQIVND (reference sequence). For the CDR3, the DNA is TGTGCCAGTAAAGTTACACCCGGGAACACCATATATTTT. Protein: CASKVTPGNTIYF.

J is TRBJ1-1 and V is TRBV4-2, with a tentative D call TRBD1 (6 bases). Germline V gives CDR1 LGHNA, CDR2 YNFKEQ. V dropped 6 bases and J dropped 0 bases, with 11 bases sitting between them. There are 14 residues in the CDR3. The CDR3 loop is CASRRGELNTEAFF. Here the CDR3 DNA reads TGTGCCAGCAGGAGGGGGGAACTGAACACTGAAGCTTTCTTT.

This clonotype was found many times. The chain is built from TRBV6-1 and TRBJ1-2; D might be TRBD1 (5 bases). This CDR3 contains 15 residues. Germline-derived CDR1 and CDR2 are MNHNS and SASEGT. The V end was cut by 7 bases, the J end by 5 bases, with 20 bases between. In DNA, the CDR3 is TGTGCCAGCATTCCACAGGCCTCGGGGGGATATGGCTACACCTTC. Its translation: CASIPQASGGYGYTF.

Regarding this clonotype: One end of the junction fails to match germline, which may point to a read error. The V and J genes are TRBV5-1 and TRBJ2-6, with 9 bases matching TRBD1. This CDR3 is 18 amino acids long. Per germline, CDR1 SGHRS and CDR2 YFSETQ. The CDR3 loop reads CANSPLWGQGSGANVLTF. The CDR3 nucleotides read TGCGCCAACAGCCCTCTGTGGGGACAGGGCTCTGGGGCCAACGTCCTGACTTTC. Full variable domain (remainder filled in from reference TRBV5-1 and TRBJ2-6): KAGVTQTPRYLIKTRGQQVTLSCSPISGHRSVSWYQQTPGQGLQFLFEYFSETQRNKGNFPGRFSGRQFSNSRSEMNVSTLELGDSALYLCANSPLWGQGSGANVLTFGAGSRLTVL.

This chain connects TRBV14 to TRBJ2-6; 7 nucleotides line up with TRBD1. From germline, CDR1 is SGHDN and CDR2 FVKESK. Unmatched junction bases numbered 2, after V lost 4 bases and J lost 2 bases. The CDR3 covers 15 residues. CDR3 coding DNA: TGTGCCAGCAGCCGAACAGGGGCTGGGGCCAACGTCCTGACTTTC. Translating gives CASSRTGAGANVLTF.

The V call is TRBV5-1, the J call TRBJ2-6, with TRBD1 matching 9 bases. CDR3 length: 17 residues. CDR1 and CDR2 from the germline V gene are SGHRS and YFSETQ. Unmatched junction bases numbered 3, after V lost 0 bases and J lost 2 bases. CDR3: CASSLGGTGTGANVLTF. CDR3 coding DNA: TGCGCCAGCAGCTTGGGAGGGACAGGGACTGGGGCCAACGTCCTGACTTTC.

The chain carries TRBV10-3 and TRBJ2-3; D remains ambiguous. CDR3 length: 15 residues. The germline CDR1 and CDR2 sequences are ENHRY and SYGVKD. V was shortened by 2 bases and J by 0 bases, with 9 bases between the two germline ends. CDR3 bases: TGTGCCATCAGTGAGACGAGAGCTAGCACAGATACGCAGTATTTT. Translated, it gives CAISETRASTDTQYF.